This T cell receptor (beta chain) was profiled in a study of T cells in localized non-small cell lung cancer (dated by TCRdb to 2020 to 2022). About the investigation overall: The study examined T cell repertoires in a few hundred patients with early-stage NSCLC and compared tumors with uninvolved tumor-adjacent lungs. All 240 or so NSCLC patients in the cohort were treatment-naive and had localized lung tumors that were resected. Of the NSCLC patients, about 130 were male and 85 to 110 were female, and the mean age was roughly 61 years.

Notes on this clone: The specificity of this receptor is unknown. Base qualities were left out, and no much larger clone turns up one base away.

TCR beta CDR3 regions were sequenced from DNA using the immunoSEQ Assay. Per the source publication's procedure: T cell density was computed as TCR beta template counts normalized to usable DNA estimated by amplifying housekeeping genes. Richness was estimated using the preseqR package, with extrapolation to 400,000 templates for PBMC samples and to 120,000 templates for tissue samples. Clonality was calculated as one minus Pielou's evenness. Differential abundance testing on productive amino-acid clonotypes, with a minimum total count of 5 and an alpha of 0.1, was used to identify tissue-enriched TCRs. The Jaccard Index and the Morisita Overlap Index were used to quantify repertoire overlap between compartments. GLIPH grouped TCR beta CDR3s together with public tetramer-defined viral CDR3s, and a viral motif had to include at least three viral sequences and show V-gene enrichment. Drawn from immuneACCESS, this table holds only the in-frame rearrangements with V and J called that TCRdb kept. Clones are partly lost; checked studies trace under half to an unresolved V gene and leave the rest unexplained. That table is the source of V, J and clone size, and D and trimming were worked out from the DNA. The sample has roughly 76,000 clones on record, around 80% of them singletons. The ten largest clonotypes hold 15% to 20% of the sample.

At diagnosis, tumor, uninvolved tumor-adjacent lung and peripheral blood were collected and then preserved as a mix of FFPE and fresh-frozen material. For TCR repertoire profiling, blood samples were analyzed in the form of peripheral blood mononuclear cells. What the study reported, not specific to this receptor: Because multi-region sequencing of the tumors was not done, intratumor heterogeneity could not be ruled out. Because of the exploratory design, TCR variables were selected using unadjusted p-values without false-discovery rate correction. Uninvolved tumor-adjacent lung showed the highest T cell clonality, higher than tumor, which suggests more focused antigenic responses in the uninvolved tumor-adjacent lung. Of the top 100 tumor clones, a median of 57 were detected in paired uninvolved adjacent lung; under 35 were also among that lung's top 100. Longer overall survival was associated with higher T cell density in blood, whereas shorter survival was associated with higher clonality in adjacent lung.

At the junction V is shortened by 10 bases and J by 3 bases, with 15 bases in between. From the cysteine up to the phenylalanine, the CDR3 has a length of 13 residues. Of the read, only the CDR3 DNA is kept; its 39 bases are in frame from base 1. In the germline V gene, CDR1 corresponds to MDHEN and CDR2 to SYDVKM. The source is a man aged 35 to 69 with stage II squamous cell lung carcinoma. The source was PBMCs, collected before any cancer treatment. The V gene is TRBV28 and the J gene is TRBJ1-1; no D gene can be assigned with confidence. CDR3 region: CATKDTGDTEAFF. The bases read TGTGCCACCAAAGACACCGGGGACACTGAAGCTTTCTTT.